These 16 T cell receptor beta chains were sequenced from one sample in a study of CD8 T cells in Susac syndrome. With random hexamers, reverse transcription was performed on roughly 0.45 to 1 ug of RNA. A single record per CDR3 protein comes from TCRdb applying MiXCR to the immunoSEQ multiplex PCR reads. The table lists approximately 170,000 distinct CDR3 sequences, about 90% of them singletons. Sequencing was carried out using CD4+ T cells from PBMCs. The source is a human donor in good health.

The chain has TRBV5-6 and TRBJ1-1; no firm D call. In germline, CDR1 is SGHDT, CDR2 YYEEEE. The CDR3 extends over 14 amino acids. With 2 bases removed from V and 1 base from J, the gap between germline ends came to 9 bases. CDR3 DNA sequence: TGTGCCAGCAGCTTAGGGTGGGGGAACACTGAAGCTTTCTTT. Amino acids: CASSLGWGNTEAFF.

This rearrangement joins TRBV5-6 to TRBJ2-7; TRBD2 agrees at 10 bases. There are 16 residues in the CDR3. Losses at the gene ends were 0 bases for V and 1 base for J; bases not matched to a gene: 4. Germline V gene sequence: CDR1 SGHDT, CDR2 YYEEEE. CDR3 amino acids: CASSLDPSGGSYEQYF. In nucleotides, the CDR3 is TGTGCCAGCAGCTTGGATCCTAGCGGGGGTTCCTACGAGCAGTACTTC.

The J gene is TRBJ2-1, the V gene TRBV19, with TRBD2 matching over 8 bases. V shed 8 bases, J shed 5 bases, and the junction held 8 bases outside the gene matches. CDR1 and CDR2 from the germline V gene are LNHDA and SQIVND (reference sequence). The CDR3 totals 14 residues. CDR3 in amino acids: CASAPGLGNNEQFF. CDR3 sequence (DNA): TGTGCCAGTGCACCGGGACTAGGGAACAATGAGCAGTTCTTC. Full variable domain (outside the CDR3, taken from reference TRBV19 and TRBJ2-1): DGGITQSPKYLFRKEGQNVTLSCEQNLNHDAMYWYRQDPGQGLRLIYYSQIVNDFQKGDIAEGYSVSREKKESFPLTVTSAQKNPTAFYLCASAPGLGNNEQFFGPGTRLTVL.

The chain has TRBV19 and TRBJ1-5; D remains ambiguous. From germline, CDR1 is LNHDA and CDR2 SQIVND (reference sequence). The CDR3 contains 17 residues. Trimming cost V 5 bases and J 0 bases, with 17 bases left between them. The CDR3 loop is CASSALGGGYSNQPQHF. CDR3 coding DNA: TGTGCCAGTAGTGCCCTGGGAGGAGGCTATAGCAATCAGCCCCAGCATTTT.

V gene TRBV14 combines with J gene TRBJ2-6; D is undetermined. The germline V gene has CDR1 SGHDN and CDR2 FVKESK. This CDR3 has 14 amino acids. V lost 4 bases and J 3 bases, leaving 7 bases between the germline ends. The CDR3 spells CASSRSVGANVLTF. The DNA of the CDR3 is TGTGCCAGCAGCCGGAGCGTTGGGGCCAACGTCCTGACTTTC.

The chain employs TRBV5-1 and TRBJ2-7; unclear D gene. The CDR3 totals 14 residues. The V end was cut by 0 bases, the J end by 2 bases, with 9 bases between. Germline CDR1 SGHRS, CDR2 YFSETQ. For the CDR3, the DNA is TGCGCCAGCAGCTTGGAAGAATACCCCTACGAGCAGTACTTC. Protein sequence: CASSLEEYPYEQYF.

The sample holds a few counts of this clonotype. The rearrangement links TRBV12-3 or TRBV12-4 to TRBJ2-5, with D possibly being TRBD1 (6 bases). V dropped 6 bases and J dropped 1 base, with 12 bases sitting between them. This CDR3 region has 14 residues. Here the CDR3 reads CASSHGQLQETQYF. CDR3 nucleotides: TGTGCCAGCAGCCACGGACAGCTCCAAGAGACCCAGTACTTC.

The V gene is TRBV5-1, the J gene TRBJ1-2; TRBD1 might be the D (5 bases). The V and J ends lost 3 bases and 2 bases respectively, with 14 bases between them. The CDR3 consists of 15 residues. Germline V gives CDR1 SGHRS, CDR2 YFSETQ. DNA of the CDR3: TGCGCCAGCAGCTACGGCAGGGTCAGCAACTATGGCTACACCTTC. This sequence encodes CASSYGRVSNYGYTF. Variable domain in full (rest from reference TRBV5-1 and TRBJ1-2): KAGVTQTPRYLIKTRGQQVTLSCSPISGHRSVSWYQQTPGQGLQFLFEYFSETQRNKGNFPGRFSGRQFSNSRSEMNVSTLELGDSALYLCASSYGRVSNYGYTFGSGTRLTVV.

The chain recombines TRBV20-1 with TRBJ1-2, with D possibly being TRBD1 (5 bases). The length of the CDR3 is 13 residues. Trimming took off 5 bases at V and 4 bases at J, with 14 bases between the two ends. Looked up from germline, CDR1 is DFQATT and CDR2 is SNEGSKA (reference sequence). CDR3 amino acids: CSAPLGDFYGYTF. The CDR3 nucleotides are TGCAGTGCTCCGTTAGGGGACTTCTATGGCTACACCTTC.

The CDR3 loop is CASSHGQGRLSYEQYF. CDR3 sequence (DNA): TGCGCCAGCAGCCACGGACAGGGGCGACTCTCCTACGAGCAGTACTTC. V gene TRBV4-1 combines with J gene TRBJ2-7; 9 bases fit TRBD1. The germline V gene encodes CDR1 MGHRA and CDR2 YSYEKL. With V trimmed by 3 bases and J by 0 bases, 6 bases remained unmatched. This CDR3 is built from 16 residues.

In DNA form, the CDR3 reads TGTGCCAGCAGCCGCTTATCGGCGGGGAGGGTTAACAATGAGCAGTTCTTC. It specifies CASSRLSAGRVNNEQFF. The genes are TRBV27 and TRBJ2-1; TRBD2 agrees at 7 bases. The V segment lost 6 bases and the J segment 5 bases; nucleotides outside the gene matches: 16. The CDR3 loop spans 17 amino acids. The germline V gene has CDR1 MNHEY and CDR2 SMNVEV (reference sequence).

The genes are TRBV6-2 or TRBV6-3 and TRBJ2-5, with 7 bases aligning to TRBD2. The CDR3 spans 15 residues. The V segment lost 0 bases and the J segment 5 bases; nucleotides outside the gene matches: 6. Germline V gene data show CDR1 as MNHEY and CDR2 as SVGEGT. CDR3 coding DNA: TGTGCCAGCAGTTACTCGTACGACGGGGGGGAGACCCAGTACTTC. Its translation: CASSYSYDGGETQYF.

This clonotype was detected once. V gene TRBV12-5 combines with J gene TRBJ1-1, with D perhaps TRBD1 (5 bases). The CDR3 runs 13 residues. Germline CDR1 LGHNT, CDR2 FRNRAP. Trimming left V 1 base short and J 6 bases short, with 9 bases between. The CDR3 DNA reads TGTGCTAGTGGTTTGGGACAGATATCTGAAGCTTTCTTT. This encodes CASGLGQISEAFF.

J is TRBJ2-7 and V is TRBV6-1, with 10 bases that match TRBD1. With 6 bases clipped from V and 4 bases from J, the junction kept 9 bases outside the gene matches. The length of the CDR3 is 15 residues. Germline V gene sequence: CDR1 MNHNS, CDR2 SASEGT. The DNA for the CDR3 is TGTGCCAGCAGCCCAATGGGACAGGGGACTTACGAGCAGTACTTC. The encoded protein is CASSPMGQGTYEQYF.

The V gene is TRBV3-1, the J gene TRBJ2-1; 8 bases agree with TRBD2. In germline, CDR1 is LGHDT, CDR2 YNNKEL (reference sequence). V lost 0 bases to trimming and J lost 2 bases; unmatched junction nucleotides: 3. This CDR3 spans 16 amino acids. CDR3 sequence (DNA): TGTGCCAGCAGCCAAGATATTAGCGGGACCTACAATGAGCAGTTCTTC. Amino acid sequence: CASSQDISGTYNEQFF.

This clonotype was counted a single time. The chain links TRBV2 to TRBJ2-5, with 7 positions matching TRBD2. Germline values: CDR1 SNHLY, CDR2 FYNNEI. CDR3 size: 15 residues. J lost 5 bases, V lost 4 bases, and 10 bases had no gene match. CDR3 DNA: TGTGCCAGCAGTGGCCCGGGGAGGGTAGCGGAGACCCAGTACTTC. It specifies CASSGPGRVAETQYF.